This T cell receptor (beta chain) was captured in a study of cytomegalovirus exposure and HLA in healthy donors. With respect to this clone: Its matching antigen is unknown.

General study results and limits: The productive fraction for most TCR beta V segments was about 87% or about 30% in an earlier analysis. From TCR beta sequences, most subjects' HLA-A and HLA-B alleles were reportedly predicted accurately. Cytomegalovirus status was reportedly diagnosed by the classifier with high specificity and sensitivity.

The CDR3 loop spans 14 amino acids. Looked up from germline, CDR1 is MDHEN and CDR2 is SYDVKM. The V end was cut by 1 base, the J end by 3 bases, with 9 bases between. The PCR had 60 Vbeta and 13 Jbeta primers. The table came from immunoSEQ multiplex PCR; TCRdb's copy has only in-frame clones and leaves some out. The data hold approximately 150,000 clones, with 80% observed a single time. The sequence was collected from a male donor in good health and CMV-seronegative. This chain joins TRBV28 and TRBJ1-2; D is uncertain. What was sequenced was PBMCs. CDR3 sequence (DNA): TGTGCCAGCAGTTTATATCCGAGGGACTATGGCTACACCTTC. This translates into CASSLYPRDYGYTF.